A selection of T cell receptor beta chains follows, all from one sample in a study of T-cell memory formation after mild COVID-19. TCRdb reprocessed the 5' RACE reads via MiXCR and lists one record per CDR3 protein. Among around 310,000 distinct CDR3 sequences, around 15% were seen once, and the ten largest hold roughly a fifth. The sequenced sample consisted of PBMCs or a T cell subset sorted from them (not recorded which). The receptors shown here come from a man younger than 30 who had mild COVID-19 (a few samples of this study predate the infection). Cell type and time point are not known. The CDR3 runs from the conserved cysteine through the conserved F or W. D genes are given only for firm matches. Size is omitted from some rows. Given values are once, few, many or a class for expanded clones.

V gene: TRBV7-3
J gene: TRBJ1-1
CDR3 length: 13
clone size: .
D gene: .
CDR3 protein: CASSQGPAGEAFF
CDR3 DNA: TGTGCCAGCAGCCAGGGTCCCGCGGGGGAAGCTTTCTTT

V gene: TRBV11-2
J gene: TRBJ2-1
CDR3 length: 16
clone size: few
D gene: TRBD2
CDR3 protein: CASSLLAGGRDNEQFF
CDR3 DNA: TGTGCCAGCAGCCTCCTGGCGGGGGGGCGTGACAATGAGCAGTTCTTC

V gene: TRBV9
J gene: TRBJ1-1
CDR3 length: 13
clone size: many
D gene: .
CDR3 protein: CASSVQGNTEAFF
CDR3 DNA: TGTGCCAGCAGCGTCCAGGGGAACACTGAAGCTTTCTTT

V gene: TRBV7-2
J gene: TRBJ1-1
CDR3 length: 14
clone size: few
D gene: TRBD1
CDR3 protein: CASSRPGTGKEAFF
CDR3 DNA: TGTGCCAGCAGTCGACCCGGGACAGGAAAAGAAGCTTTCTTT

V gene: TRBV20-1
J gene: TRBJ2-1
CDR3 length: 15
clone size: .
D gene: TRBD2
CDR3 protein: CSAYSGTSGGNEQFF
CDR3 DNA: TGCAGTGCTTATAGCGGGACTAGCGGGGGCAATGAGCAGTTCTTC

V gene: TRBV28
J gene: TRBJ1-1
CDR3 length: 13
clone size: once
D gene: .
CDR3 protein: CASTWSMNTEAFF
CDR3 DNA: TGTGCCAGCACGTGGTCCATGAACACTGAAGCTTTCTTT

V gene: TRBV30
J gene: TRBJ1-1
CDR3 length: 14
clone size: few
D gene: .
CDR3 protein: CAWGPPGPNTEAFF
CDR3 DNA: TGTGCCTGGGGACCCCCGGGACCGAACACTGAAGCTTTCTTT

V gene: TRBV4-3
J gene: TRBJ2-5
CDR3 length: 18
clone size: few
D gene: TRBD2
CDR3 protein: CASSEKRGVRSSQETQYF
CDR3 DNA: TGCGCCAGCAGCGAAAAGCGGGGAGTCAGATCCTCTCAAGAGACCCAGTACTTC

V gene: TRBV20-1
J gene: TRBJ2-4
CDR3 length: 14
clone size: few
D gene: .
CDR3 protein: CSAPDRGARNIQYF
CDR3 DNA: TGCAGTGCTCCCGATCGGGGGGCCAGGAACATTCAGTACTTC

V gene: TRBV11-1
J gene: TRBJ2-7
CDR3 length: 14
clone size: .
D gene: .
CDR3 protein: CASSYRDGSYEQYF
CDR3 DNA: TGTGCCAGCAGCTACCGGGACGGATCCTACGAGCAGTACTTC

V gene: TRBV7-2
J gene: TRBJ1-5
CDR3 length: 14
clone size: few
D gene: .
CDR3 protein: CASSLGLGRSAQHF
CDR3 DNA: TGTGCCAGCAGCTTAGGGCTGGGGAGATCGGCCCAGCATTTT

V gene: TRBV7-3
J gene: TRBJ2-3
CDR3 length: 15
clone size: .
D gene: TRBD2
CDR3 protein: CASSALAGRPDTQYF
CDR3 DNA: TGTGCCAGCAGCGCCTTAGCGGGACGGCCAGATACGCAGTATTTT

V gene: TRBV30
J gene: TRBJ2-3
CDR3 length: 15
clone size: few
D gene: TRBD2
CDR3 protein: CAWGPGGGAGDTQYF
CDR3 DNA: TGTGCCTGGGGCCCCGGCGGGGGGGCAGGGGATACGCAGTATTTT

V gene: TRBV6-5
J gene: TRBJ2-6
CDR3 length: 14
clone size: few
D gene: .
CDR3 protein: CASRVSFVSNVLTF
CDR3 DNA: TGTGCCAGCAGGGTGTCGTTTGTGTCCAACGTCCTGACTTTC

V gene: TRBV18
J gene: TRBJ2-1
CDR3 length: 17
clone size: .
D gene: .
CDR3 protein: CASSPTRPPSPDKEQFF
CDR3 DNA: TGTGCCAGCTCACCAACCAGGCCCCCCAGTCCGGACAAGGAGCAGTTCTTC

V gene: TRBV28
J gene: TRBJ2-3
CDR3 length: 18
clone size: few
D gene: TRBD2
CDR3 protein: CASSLWRASGGVGGTQYF
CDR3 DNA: TGTGCCAGCAGTTTATGGAGGGCTAGCGGGGGGGTCGGTGGTACGCAGTATTTT

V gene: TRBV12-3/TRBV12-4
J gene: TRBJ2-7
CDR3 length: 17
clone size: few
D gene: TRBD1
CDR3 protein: CASSLYRGRDAPYEQYF
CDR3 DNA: TGTGCCAGCAGTCTTTACAGGGGGCGGGATGCGCCCTACGAGCAGTACTTC

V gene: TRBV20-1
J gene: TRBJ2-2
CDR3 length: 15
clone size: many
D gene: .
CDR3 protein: CSARDPQREIGELFF
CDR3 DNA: TGCAGTGCTAGAGATCCGCAAAGGGAGATCGGGGAGCTGTTTTTT

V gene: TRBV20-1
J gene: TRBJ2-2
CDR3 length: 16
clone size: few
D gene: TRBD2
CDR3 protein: CSARTSGGASTGELFF
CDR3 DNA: TGCAGTGCCCGGACTAGCGGGGGGGCCAGCACCGGGGAGCTGTTTTTT

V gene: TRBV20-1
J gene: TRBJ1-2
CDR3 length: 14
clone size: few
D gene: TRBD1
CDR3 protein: CSFPTTGGGYGYTF
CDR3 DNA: TGCAGTTTCCCCACGACAGGGGGCGGCTATGGCTACACCTTC

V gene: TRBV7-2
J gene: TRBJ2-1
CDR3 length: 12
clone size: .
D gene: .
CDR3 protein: CASSFARGEQFF
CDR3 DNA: TGTGCCAGCAGCTTCGCCCGGGGAGAGCAGTTCTTC

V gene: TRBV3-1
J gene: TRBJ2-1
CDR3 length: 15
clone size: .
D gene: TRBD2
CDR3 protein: CASSQLGLAGNEQFF
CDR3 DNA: TGTGCCAGCAGCCAGTTGGGACTAGCGGGGAATGAGCAGTTCTTC

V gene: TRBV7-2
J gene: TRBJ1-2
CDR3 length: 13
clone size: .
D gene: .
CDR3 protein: CASSSRTHYGYTF
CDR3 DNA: TGTGCCAGCAGCTCGAGAACACACTATGGCTACACCTTC

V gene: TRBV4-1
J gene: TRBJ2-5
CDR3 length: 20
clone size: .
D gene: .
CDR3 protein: CASSQTSGTQENVERRTQYF
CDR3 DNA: TGCGCCAGCAGCCAAACATCCGGGACCCAGGAGAATGTGGAACGGAGGACCCAGTACTTC

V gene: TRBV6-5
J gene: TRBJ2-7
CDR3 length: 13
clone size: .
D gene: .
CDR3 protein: CASSYSWGSEQYF
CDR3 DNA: TGTGCCAGCAGTTACTCGTGGGGCTCCGAGCAGTACTTC

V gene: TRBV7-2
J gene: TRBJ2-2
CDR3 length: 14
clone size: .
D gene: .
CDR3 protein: CATPPGGNTGELFF
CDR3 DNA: TGTGCCACCCCCCCCGGAGGGAACACCGGGGAGCTGTTTTTT

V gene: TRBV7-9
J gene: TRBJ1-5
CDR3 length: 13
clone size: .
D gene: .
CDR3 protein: CASSWDGRQPQHF
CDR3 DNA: TGTGCCAGCTCCTGGGACGGCCGGCAGCCCCAGCATTTT

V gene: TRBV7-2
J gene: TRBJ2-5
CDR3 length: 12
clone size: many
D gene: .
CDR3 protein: CASSFGQETQYF
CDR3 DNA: TGTGCCAGCAGTTTTGGGCAAGAGACCCAGTACTTC

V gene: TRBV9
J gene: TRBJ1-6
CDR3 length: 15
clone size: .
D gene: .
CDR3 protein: CASSARGGGNSPLHF
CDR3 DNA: TGTGCCAGCAGCGCCCGAGGAGGGGGTAATTCACCCCTCCACTTT

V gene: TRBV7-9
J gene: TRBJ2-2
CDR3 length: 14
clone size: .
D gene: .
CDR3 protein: CASSPPSVTGELFF
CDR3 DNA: TGTGCCAGCAGCCCCCCCAGTGTCACCGGGGAGCTGTTTTTT

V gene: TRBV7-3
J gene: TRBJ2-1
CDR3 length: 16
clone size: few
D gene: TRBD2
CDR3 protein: CASSRIAGGSYNEQFF
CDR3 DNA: TGTGCCAGCAGCAGAATAGCGGGGGGGTCCTACAATGAGCAGTTCTTC

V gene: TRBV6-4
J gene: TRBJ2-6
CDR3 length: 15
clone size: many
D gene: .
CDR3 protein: CASSDSKSGANVLTF
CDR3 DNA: TGTGCCAGCAGTGACTCGAAATCTGGGGCCAACGTCCTGACTTTC

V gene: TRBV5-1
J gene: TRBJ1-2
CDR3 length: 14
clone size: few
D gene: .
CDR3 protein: CASSLRLGDYGYTF
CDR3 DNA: TGCGCCAGCAGCTTGCGGCTAGGAGACTATGGCTACACCTTC

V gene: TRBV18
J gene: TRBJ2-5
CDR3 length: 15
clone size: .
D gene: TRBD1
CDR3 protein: CASSPRKGAIETQYF
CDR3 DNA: TGTGCCAGCTCACCCCGAAAGGGGGCCATAGAGACCCAGTACTTC

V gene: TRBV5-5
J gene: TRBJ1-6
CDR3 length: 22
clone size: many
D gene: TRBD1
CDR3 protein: CASSQYPSGGGALSSYNSPLHF
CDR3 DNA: TGTGCCAGCAGCCAGTACCCGAGCGGAGGGGGCGCCCTGAGCTCCTATAATTCACCCCTCCACTTT

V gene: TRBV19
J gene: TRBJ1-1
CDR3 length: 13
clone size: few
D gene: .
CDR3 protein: CASMGRGNAEAFF
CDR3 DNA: TGTGCCAGTATGGGGAGGGGGAACGCTGAAGCTTTCTTT

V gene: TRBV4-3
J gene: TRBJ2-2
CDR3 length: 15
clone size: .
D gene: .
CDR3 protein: CASSPYMDITGELFF
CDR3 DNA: TGCGCCAGCAGCCCCTACATGGACATCACCGGGGAGCTGTTTTTT

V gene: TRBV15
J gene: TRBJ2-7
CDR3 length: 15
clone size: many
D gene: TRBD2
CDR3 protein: CATSLGTSGVYEQYF
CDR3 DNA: TGTGCCACCAGCCTCGGGACTAGCGGGGTCTACGAGCAGTACTTC

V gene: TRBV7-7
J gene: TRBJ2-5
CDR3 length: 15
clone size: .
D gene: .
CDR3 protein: CASSSSQGVMETQYF
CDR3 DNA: TGTGCTAGCAGCAGCAGCCAAGGGGTTATGGAGACCCAGTACTTC

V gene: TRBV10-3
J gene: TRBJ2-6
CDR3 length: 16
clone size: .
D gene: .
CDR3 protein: CAITDRNPSGANVLTF
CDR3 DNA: TGTGCCATCACTGACAGAAACCCCTCTGGGGCCAACGTCCTGACTTTC

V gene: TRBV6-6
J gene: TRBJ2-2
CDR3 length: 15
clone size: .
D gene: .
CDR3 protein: CASSPPPGFAGELFF
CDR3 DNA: TGTGCCAGCAGTCCCCCCCCAGGGTTTGCCGGGGAGCTGTTTTTT

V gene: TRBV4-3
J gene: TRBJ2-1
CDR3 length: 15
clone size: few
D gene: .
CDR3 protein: CASSRTGNIQNEQFF
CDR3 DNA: TGCGCCAGCAGCCGGACCGGGAACATACAGAATGAGCAGTTCTTC

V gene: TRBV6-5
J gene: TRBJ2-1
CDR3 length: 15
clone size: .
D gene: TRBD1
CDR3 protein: CASSYRDRSYNEQFF
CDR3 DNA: TGTGCCAGCAGTTACCGGGACAGAAGTTACAATGAGCAGTTCTTC

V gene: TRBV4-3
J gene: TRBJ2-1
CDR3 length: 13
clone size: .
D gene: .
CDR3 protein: CASSQDGRDEQFF
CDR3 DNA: TGCGCCAGCAGCCAAGATGGGCGAGATGAGCAGTTCTTC

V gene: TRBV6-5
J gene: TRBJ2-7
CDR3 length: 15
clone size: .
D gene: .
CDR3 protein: CASSYAHRFLYEQYF
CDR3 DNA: TGTGCCAGCAGTTACGCACACCGTTTCCTCTACGAGCAGTACTTC

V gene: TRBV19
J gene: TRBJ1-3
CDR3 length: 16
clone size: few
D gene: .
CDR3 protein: CASSIPEGLSGNTIYF
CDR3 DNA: TGTGCCAGTAGTATCCCCGAAGGCCTCTCTGGAAACACCATATATTTT

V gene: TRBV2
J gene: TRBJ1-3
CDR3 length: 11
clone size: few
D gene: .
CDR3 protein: CASSRADTIYF
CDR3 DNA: TGTGCCAGCAGCAGGGCGGACACCATATATTTT

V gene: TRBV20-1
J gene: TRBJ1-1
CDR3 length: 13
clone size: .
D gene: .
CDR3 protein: CSAKGAYNTEAFF
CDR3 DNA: TGCAGTGCTAAAGGGGCCTATAACACTGAAGCTTTCTTT

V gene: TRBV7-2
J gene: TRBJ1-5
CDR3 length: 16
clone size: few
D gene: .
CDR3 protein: CASSLDRSGRGQPQHF
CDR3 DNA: TGTGCCAGCAGCTTAGACCGTAGCGGTCGCGGTCAGCCCCAGCATTTT

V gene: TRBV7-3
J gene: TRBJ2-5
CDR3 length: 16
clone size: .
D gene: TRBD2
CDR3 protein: CASSAVLAGGRETQYF
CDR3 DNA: TGTGCCAGCAGCGCAGTACTAGCGGGGGGGCGTGAGACCCAGTACTTC

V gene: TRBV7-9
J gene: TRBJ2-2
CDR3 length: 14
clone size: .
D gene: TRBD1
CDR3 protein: CASMRQGATGELFF
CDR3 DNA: TGTGCCAGCATGAGACAGGGGGCAACCGGGGAGCTGTTTTTT

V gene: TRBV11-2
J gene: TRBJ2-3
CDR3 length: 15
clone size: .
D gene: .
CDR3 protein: CASSLEPGVWDTQYF
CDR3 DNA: TGTGCCAGCAGCTTAGAACCGGGGGTGTGGGATACGCAGTATTTT

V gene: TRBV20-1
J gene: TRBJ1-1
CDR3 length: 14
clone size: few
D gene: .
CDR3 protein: CSAGESGMNTEAFF
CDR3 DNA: TGCAGTGCTGGGGAATCTGGAATGAACACTGAAGCTTTCTTT

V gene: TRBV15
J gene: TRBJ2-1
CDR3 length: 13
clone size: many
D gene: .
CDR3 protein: CATSTRDTNEQFF
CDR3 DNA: TGTGCCACCAGCACCCGGGACACCAATGAGCAGTTCTTC